This T cell receptor (beta chain) was obtained from a study of T cell responses to AZD1222 COVID-19 vaccine. Notes on the study in general: The breadth and depth of Spike-specific TCRs increased once two AZD1222 doses had been given.

Germline CDR1 and CDR2: KGHSH and LQKENI. The CDR3 length is 15 residues. V shed 3 bases, J shed 6 bases, and the junction held 2 bases outside the gene matches. TCRdb keeps only in-frame clones here, not all; method: immunoSEQ multiplex PCR. The sample records 93,000 or so clones, roughly 91% being singletons. A remark on this clone: Its specificity is not known.

The starting material was peripheral blood, obtained on day 0 of AZD1222 vaccination. The J gene is TRBJ2-1, the V gene TRBV18; TRBD2 matches 13 bases. The sequence was collected from an adult in good health. The CDR3 loop is CASSPGLAGINEQFF. The CDR3 nucleotides are TGTGCCAGCTCACCGGGACTAGCGGGAATCAATGAGCAGTTCTTC.